Below are 19 T cell receptor beta chains sequenced from a single sample in a study of shared clonotypes between healthy human individuals (TCRdb year 2020). Receptor libraries were prepared by the immunoSEQ multiplex PCR assay. The clones in this table, taken by TCRdb from immuneACCESS, are in-frame only. Not every clone is retained; where verified, under half of the shortfall comes from an unresolved V gene, and the cause of the rest is unknown. The sample table records 1 million to 1.3 million clones; around 78% of these occur just once. The ten largest clones represent roughly 0.55% of the sample. The sequenced material came from memory CD4+ T cells from PBMCs. Taken with the paper, the label for cell subset or site translates to: CD45RA-negative fraction. The receptors here all came from a man between 18 and 29 years old in good health. Some clones in this sample may be carry-over from other donors' samples.

V and J are TRBV5-1 and TRBJ1-4; D gene uncertain. This CDR3 is 14 amino acids long. Between the trimmed V and J ends, which lost 5 bases and 0 bases, there was a span of 8 bases. Per the germline V gene, CDR1 is SGHRS and CDR2 is YFSETQ. CDR3 region: CASRWDPTNEKLFF. As DNA, the CDR3 is TGCGCCAGCAGATGGGATCCAACTAATGAAAAACTGTTTTTT.

The V and J genes are TRBV10-1 and TRBJ2-7, with a weak D call TRBD1 (6 bases). CDR3 length: 13 amino acids. The ends were cut back, 3 bases at V and 1 base at J, with 7 bases in the middle. Germline values: CDR1 WNHNN, CDR2 SYGVQD (reference sequence). The CDR3 sequence is CASSDRGSYEQYF. The CDR3 DNA reads TGCGCCAGCAGTGACAGGGGATCCTACGAGCAGTACTTC.

V gene TRBV10-3 combines with J gene TRBJ2-7, with D maybe TRBD2 (5 bases). Deletions cut 10 bases from V and 4 bases from J, with 11 bases between. This CDR3 is 11 amino acids long. CDR1 ENHRY and CDR2 SYGVKD come from the germline V gene. CDR3 bases: TGTGCCACCTCGGACTTATACGAGCAGTACTTC. This encodes CATSDLYEQYF.

V usage is TRBV5-1 and J usage is TRBJ2-2; the D gene is possibly TRBD1 (5 bases). Germline CDR1 SGHRS, CDR2 YFSETQ. The CDR3 consists of 16 residues. V lost 0 bases, J lost 3 bases, and 12 bases lay in between. CDR3 bases: TGCGCCAGCAGCTTGGCCGTTCAGGGATACACCGGGGAGCTGTTTTTT. Translation: CASSLAVQGYTGELFF.

The V gene is TRBV5-1, the J gene TRBJ2-7; 8 bases map to TRBD1. Germline CDR1 is SGHRS and CDR2 is YFSETQ. Unmatched junction bases numbered 5, after V lost 4 bases and J lost 2 bases. The length of the CDR3 is 14 residues. CDR3 sequence (DNA): TGCGCCAGCAGCCAACAACAGGGGGCCTACGAGCAGTACTTC. This encodes CASSQQQGAYEQYF.

To note about this clone: The same CDR3 can be traced to other DNA sequences in this sample. The V gene is TRBV5-1, the J gene TRBJ1-5; D possibly corresponds to TRBD1 (5 bases). The length of the CDR3 is 14 residues. Germline CDR1 reads SGHRS; CDR2 reads YFSETQ. The ends were cut back, 0 bases at V and 1 base at J, with 5 bases in the middle. CDR3 sequence: CASSLGGSNQPQHF. DNA for the CDR3: TGCGCCAGCAGCTTGGGGGGGAGCAATCAGCCCCAGCATTTT.

The chain couples TRBV28 to TRBJ2-3, with no clear D. Trimming took off 5 bases at V and 0 bases at J, with 6 bases between the two ends. Germline values: CDR1 MDHEN, CDR2 SYDVKM. The CDR3 covers 13 residues. Written as DNA, the CDR3 is TGTGCCAGCAGTCGCCGGAGCACAGATACGCAGTATTTT. This translates into CASSRRSTDTQYF.

The V gene is TRBV28, the J gene TRBJ1-6, with D possibly TRBD1 on 6 matching bases. This CDR3 is built from 15 residues. Trimming shortened V by 6 bases and J by 3 bases, and 12 bases separated the two germline ends. The V gene's germline CDR1 is MDHEN and CDR2 SYDVKM. CDR3 nucleotide sequence: TGTGCCAGCAGCGTGGACAGCTTCTATAATTCACCCCTCCACTTT. Amino acids: CASSVDSFYNSPLHF.

The chain couples TRBV5-6 to TRBJ1-2; D is unclear. Germline V gene lookup returns CDR1 SGHDT and CDR2 YYEEEE. The CDR3 covers 15 residues. Trimming pared 4 bases from V and 5 bases from J, leaving 18 bases between. Here the CDR3 reads CASSPRRVSTYGYTF. CDR3 DNA sequence: TGTGCCAGCAGCCCGCGAAGGGTCTCGACTTATGGCTACACCTTC.

Only one count was recorded for this clone. This chain links TRBV7-2 with TRBJ1-5, with D possibly matching TRBD1 (6 bases). The CDR3 is 15 amino acids. Deletions cut 2 bases from V and 4 bases from J, with 12 bases between. CDR1 and CDR2 from the germline V gene are SGHTA and FQGNSA. The CDR3 protein is CASSLIGRGNQPQHF. The CDR3 DNA reads TGTGCCAGCAGCTTAATAGGAAGGGGGAATCAGCCCCAGCATTTT.

The chain employs TRBV5-1 and TRBJ2-7; TRBD2 is a possible D gene (6 bases). Deletions cut 3 bases from V and 9 bases from J, with 16 bases between. Germline V gives CDR1 SGHRS, CDR2 YFSETQ. The CDR3 is 13 amino acids. The CDR3 loop is CASSSPVYSGQYF. The CDR3 DNA follows: TGCGCCAGCAGCTCCCCAGTCTATAGCGGGCAGTACTTC.

The chain has TRBV2 and TRBJ1-2, with TRBD1 as a possible D gene (5 bases). CDR1 and CDR2 (germline): SNHLY, FYNNEI. The germline V and J ends were trimmed by 6 bases and 7 bases, with 15 bases remaining between them. The CDR3 has 13 residues. CDR3 residues: CASSPRSGFGYTF. CDR3 DNA: TGTGCCAGCAGCCCTAGATCAGGGTTTGGCTACACCTTC.

The genes are TRBV7-2 and TRBJ1-3, with a tentative D call TRBD1 (5 bases). V was cut by 2 bases and J by 0 bases, with 11 bases left in between. The CDR3 is 16 amino acids. Germline CDR1 reads SGHTA; CDR2 reads FQGNSA. The CDR3 here is CASSLQGTRSGNTIYF. The CDR3 coding sequence is TGTGCCAGCAGCTTACAGGGAACCCGCTCTGGAAACACCATATATTTT.

The rearrangement uses TRBV10-3 and TRBJ2-2; the match to TRBD1 covers 8 bases. The CDR3 is made up of 14 amino acids. From germline, CDR1 is ENHRY and CDR2 SYGVKD. V lost 4 bases and J lost 3; bases outside the gene matches: 1. CDR3 nucleotide sequence: TGTGCCATCAGTGGGACAGGGCACACCGGGGAGCTGTTTTTT. Amino acids: CAISGTGHTGELFF.

The chain has TRBV28 and TRBJ1-5; possibly TRBD1 for D (5 bases). The CDR3 contains 16 residues. The V and J ends lost 4 bases and 6 bases respectively, with 19 bases between them. Germline V CDR1 and CDR2: MDHEN, SYDVKM. The CDR3 bases are TGTGCCAGCAGTTCCCCGTGGGGGGGTGGGGGTCAGCCCCAGCATTTT. Translating gives CASSSPWGGGGQPQHF. The whole variable domain, remainder taken from reference TRBV28 and TRBJ1-5, is DVKVTQSSRYLVKRTGEKVFLECVQDMDHENMFWYRQDPGLGLRLIYFSYDVKMKEKGDIPEGYSVSREKKERFSLILESASTNQTSMYLCASSSPWGGGGQPQHFGDGTRLSIL.

The genes are TRBV30 and TRBJ1-2; perhaps TRBD1 as D (6 bases). The CDR3 consists of 14 residues. Germline CDR1 and CDR2: GTSNPN and SVGIG (reference sequence). Trimming left V 2 bases short and J 2 bases short, with 12 bases between. The CDR3 protein is CAWSRQALNYGYTF. CDR3 coding DNA: TGTGCCTGGAGTCGACAGGCGCTAAACTATGGCTACACCTTC. Full variable domain (remainder filled in from reference TRBV30 and TRBJ1-2): SQTIHQWPATLVQPVGSPLSLECTVEGTSNPNLYWYRQAAGRGLQLLFYSVGIGQISSEVPQNLSASRPQDRQFILSSKKLLLSDSGFYLCAWSRQALNYGYTFGSGTRLTVV.

V usage is TRBV28 and J usage is TRBJ2-5; 15 bases match TRBD2. Germline V gives CDR1 MDHEN, CDR2 SYDVKM. The CDR3 has 17 amino acids. Trimming took 5 bases from V and 7 from J; bases not matched to a gene: 11. CDR3 bases: TGTGCCAGCAGTCTTCTGGGACTAGCGGGAGGAGCGGGGACCCAGTACTTC. Translated: CASSLLGLAGGAGTQYF.

V and J are TRBV7-9 and TRBJ1-1, with 7 bases matching TRBD1. The CDR3 covers 16 residues. Per the germline V gene, CDR1 is SEHNR and CDR2 is FQNEAQ (reference sequence). Germline trimming cut 4 bases from V and 1 base from J; bases unmatched to any gene: 9. The CDR3 DNA is TGTGCCAGCAGCTCGTTGCCGGGACAGACGAACACTGAAGCTTTCTTT. Translated: CASSSLPGQTNTEAFF.

The chain has TRBV5-1 and TRBJ1-2; TRBD1 matches 7 bases. V shed 3 bases, J shed 2 bases, and the junction held 4 bases outside the gene matches. The germline gives CDR1 SGHRS, CDR2 YFSETQ. The CDR3 totals 14 residues. The CDR3 reads CASSSYRGNYGYTF. The CDR3 DNA sequence: TGCGCCAGCAGCTCGTACAGGGGCAACTATGGCTACACCTTC.